One sample yielded the 3 T cell receptor beta chains listed below, sequenced in a study of a mutant IDH1 vaccine in newly diagnosed glioma. Here immunoSEQ multiplex PCR was the method, and the copy in TCRdb shows in-frame clones only, minus some. The sample shows roughly 74,000 clones, approximately 85% of them seen only once. No antigen has been assigned to these receptors. Specified time point: week 23, last vaccination. Topical imiquimod accompanied each vaccine dose, which consisted of 300 ug of mutant IDH1 20-mer peptide. The sequences come from PBMCs, collected from a glioma patient whose treatment included an IDH1 peptide vaccine. These receptors all stem from a man under 40 with glioma. Some clones in this sample may be carry-over from other donors' samples.

The chain carries TRBV9 and TRBJ1-1; D uncertain. Germline lookup yields CDR1 SGDLS and CDR2 YYNGEE. V dropped 0 bases and J dropped 7 bases, with 13 bases sitting between them. This CDR3 region has 14 residues. The CDR3 reads CASSVGRTPNEAFF. The CDR3 DNA reads TGTGCCAGCAGCGTAGGACGGACGCCCAATGAAGCTTTCTTT.

This sequence joins TRBV9 and TRBJ2-1; perhaps D is TRBD1 or TRBD2 (5 bases each). Germline V lookup: CDR1 SGDLS, CDR2 YYNGEE. Trimming removed 0 bases from V and 5 bases from J, with 15 bases in between. The CDR3 length is 16 residues. The CDR3 protein is CASSVAIPGRNNEQFF. The CDR3 DNA reads as TGTGCCAGCAGCGTAGCCATACCGGGACGCAACAATGAGCAGTTCTTC.

This clone was seen just once. The rearrangement links TRBV19 to TRBJ2-7; no clear D gene. Trimming cost V 6 bases and J 5 bases, with 17 bases left between them. The CDR3 contains 14 residues. The germline CDR1 and CDR2 sequences are LNHDA and SQIVND (reference sequence). Written as DNA, the CDR3 is TGTGCCAGTAGCCCTCCTCATGGCGGAAACGAGCAGTACTTC. It yields the protein CASSPPHGGNEQYF.